The 32 T cell receptor beta chains presented below share a single source sample, sequenced in a study of cytomegalovirus exposure and HLA in healthy donors. Both 60 Vbeta primers and 13 Jbeta primers went into the PCR. Sequenced by immunoSEQ multiplex PCR; TCRdb stores in-frame clones only, minus some. The table shows approximately 120,000 clones, with about four fifths occurring only once. Material for sequencing was PBMCs. These receptors all come from a woman aged 25 to 39 in good health and CMV-seronegative.

This chain uses TRBV27 with TRBJ1-5, with 7 bases lining up with TRBD1. The V segment lost 5 bases and the J segment 7 bases; nucleotides outside the gene matches: 17. The CDR3 consists of 17 residues. In germline, CDR1 is MNHEY, CDR2 SMNVEV (reference sequence). The CDR3 sequence: CASSPIHRDSDQQPQHF. The CDR3 DNA reads as TGTGCCAGCAGTCCGATTCACCGGGACAGTGACCAACAGCCCCAGCATTTT.

The chain employs TRBV4-2 and TRBJ1-5, with 7 bases lining up with TRBD1. The junction had 3 bases not matched to a gene; V was cut back by 0 bases and J by 4 bases. Germline loops: CDR1 LGHNA, CDR2 YNFKEQ. The CDR3 spans 15 residues. CDR3 nucleotide sequence: TGTGCCAGCAGCCAAGAGGTACAGGGGAATCAGCCCCAGCATTTT. Encoded protein: CASSQEVQGNQPQHF.

The rearrangement uses TRBV19 and TRBJ2-5, with 9 nucleotides matching TRBD2. CDR3 size: 15 residues. Germline CDR1 and CDR2: LNHDA and SQIVND (reference sequence). V lost 9 bases, J lost 4 bases, and 12 bases stayed unmatched. The CDR3 sequence: CASALRAGGLETQYF. DNA for the CDR3: TGTGCCAGCGCCCTCAGAGCGGGGGGTCTAGAGACCCAGTACTTC.

The rearrangement uses TRBV20-1 and TRBJ1-2; TRBD1 is a possible D gene (6 bases). In germline, CDR1 is DFQATT, CDR2 SNEGSKA (reference sequence). Trimming took off 3 bases at V and 8 bases at J, with 10 bases between the two ends. The CDR3 has 11 amino acids. The CDR3 nucleotides are TGCAGTGCTAGTGCAGGGGAGGGCTACACCTTC. This translates into CSASAGEGYTF.

The chain couples TRBV6-4 to TRBJ2-1; TRBD2 might be the D (5 bases). Germline V gives CDR1 MRHNA, CDR2 SNTAGT. V was clipped by 0 bases and J by 0 bases, with 9 bases between them. The CDR3 is 16 residues long. For the CDR3, the DNA is TGTGCCAGCAGTGACTCGAGTACTAGCTCCTACAATGAGCAGTTCTTC. Amino acids: CASSDSSTSSYNEQFF.

This chain links TRBV30 with TRBJ2-1; 13 nucleotides align to TRBD2. The CDR3 runs to 14 residues. Germline lookup yields CDR1 GTSNPN and CDR2 SVGIG (reference sequence). The ends lost 5 bases at V and 7 bases at J; junction bases unmatched: 5. The CDR3 reads CAWGLAGAGNEQFF. CDR3 sequence (DNA): TGTGCCTGGGGACTAGCGGGAGCTGGTAATGAGCAGTTCTTC.

The chain combines TRBV2 with TRBJ2-1; D is possibly TRBD2 (7 bases). This CDR3 contains 19 residues. V was clipped by 6 bases and J by 7 bases, with 31 bases between them. Germline CDR1 is SNHLY and CDR2 is FYNNEI. In DNA, the CDR3 is TGTGCCAGCAGAGGGACACCGGCGGGGTTTGCGGGAGTCGGAAATGAGCAGTTCTTC. It encodes CASRGTPAGFAGVGNEQFF.

The sample holds a few counts of this clone. This chain connects TRBV5-4 to TRBJ2-7; D is possibly TRBD1 (8 bases). The V gene's germline CDR1 is SGHNT and CDR2 YYREEE (reference sequence). Between the trimmed V and J ends, which lost 4 bases and 6 bases, there was a span of 17 bases. The CDR3 covers 14 residues. CDR3 residues: CASSTTGGAGEQYF. CDR3 coding DNA: TGTGCCAGCAGCACAACAGGGGGGGCCGGCGAGCAGTACTTC.

For the CDR3, the DNA is TGCGCCAGCAGCTTGAATGGGGGGATAGCGGGATACAATGAGCAGTTCTTC. Residues: CASSLNGGIAGYNEQFF. V is TRBV5-1 and J is TRBJ2-1, with 8 nucleotides matching TRBD2. The J segment lost 4 bases and the V segment lost 1 base, leaving 10 bases of the junction unmatched. From germline, CDR1 is SGHRS and CDR2 YFSETQ. The CDR3 is 17 residues long.

V gene TRBV4-2 combines with J gene TRBJ2-1; possible D gene TRBD2, 6 bases. CDR3 length equals 17 residues. Per the germline V gene, CDR1 is LGHNA and CDR2 is YNFKEQ. Between the trimmed V and J ends, which lost 4 bases and 4 bases, there was a span of 20 bases. For the CDR3, the DNA is TGTGCCAGCAGCCCCCAGACCGGGCTAGCGAAATACAATGAGCAGTTCTTC. This codes for CASSPQTGLAKYNEQFF.

This clone was seen only a few times. The gene calls are TRBV11-2 and TRBJ2-1, with D possibly being TRBD2 (5 bases). Germline V CDR1 and CDR2: SGHAT, FQNNGV. V was trimmed by 5 bases and J by 10 bases, leaving 18 bases between them. The CDR3 length is 14 residues. CDR3 coding DNA: TGTGCCAGCAGCCCCAAACTAGGTTCAAGGGAGCAGTTCTTC. Translating it yields CASSPKLGSREQFF.

This chain links TRBV7-2 with TRBJ2-2; D gene unclear. Trimming took off 5 bases at V and 5 bases at J, with 15 bases between the two ends. CDR3 length: 15 residues. The germline CDR1 and CDR2 sequences are SGHTA and FQGNSA. The DNA of the CDR3 is TGTGCCAGCAGCCCCGACACCGGTTGGACCGGGGAGCTGTTTTTT. Its protein product is CASSPDTGWTGELFF.

This chain links TRBV2 with TRBJ1-2; 9 bases map to TRBD1. The CDR3 is 11 residues long. V shed 10 bases, J shed 7 bases, and the junction held 4 bases outside the gene matches. Germline CDR1 and CDR2: SNHLY and FYNNEI. Here the CDR3 DNA reads TGTGCCACCCGGACAGGGGCTGGCTACACCTTC. It yields the protein CATRTGAGYTF.

The V and J genes are TRBV6-5 and TRBJ2-5; tentative D call: TRBD1 (6 bases). The J call may be incorrect, as the DNA end agrees better with TRBJ2-7. The germline V gene encodes CDR1 MNHEY and CDR2 SVGAGI. This CDR3 region has 15 residues. This chain's CDR3 is CASSRRGTLSYEQYF. Here the CDR3 DNA reads TGTGCCAGCAGCCGAAGGGGGACATTGTCCTACGAGCAGTACTTC.

The rearrangement links TRBV5-8 to TRBJ2-3; D uncertain. Germline values: CDR1 SGHTS, CDR2 YDEGEE. V was shortened by 4 bases and J by 4 bases, with 10 bases between the two germline ends. The CDR3 has 13 amino acids. DNA for the CDR3: TGTGCCAGCAGCCACACTATGGCAGATACGCAGTATTTT. This sequence encodes CASSHTMADTQYF.

This sequence joins TRBV7-2 and TRBJ1-2; 7 bases are a match to TRBD1. The V gene end was trimmed by 0 bases and the J gene end by 8 bases; junction bases not matched to a gene: 6. Germline CDR1 is SGHTA and CDR2 is FQGNSA. The CDR3 loop spans 14 amino acids. This chain's CDR3 is CASSLAVTGLGYTF. In DNA, the CDR3 is TGTGCCAGCAGCTTAGCGGTGACAGGGTTAGGCTACACCTTC.

This chain connects TRBV4-1 to TRBJ1-2; a possible D gene is TRBD1 (6 bases). Germline CDR1 MGHRA, CDR2 YSYEKL. The CDR3 is made up of 15 amino acids. V was cut by 0 bases and J by 2 bases, with 10 bases left in between. This chain's CDR3 is CASSQDRTGNYGYTF. The CDR3 DNA is TGCGCCAGCAGCCAAGATCGAACAGGGAACTATGGCTACACCTTC.

V is TRBV5-1 and J is TRBJ2-5, with TRBD2 matching 7 bases. Germline-derived CDR1 and CDR2 are SGHRS and YFSETQ. The CDR3 runs 16 residues. The V segment lost 4 bases and the J segment 5 bases; nucleotides outside the gene matches: 14. CDR3 amino acids: CASSQASGGRTETQYF. In nucleotides, the CDR3 is TGCGCCAGCAGCCAAGCCTCTGGCGGGAGAACGGAGACCCAGTACTTC.

The rearrangement links TRBV5-4 to TRBJ2-3; 7 nucleotides agree with TRBD2. V gave up 2 bases and J gave up 5 bases; unmatched junction bases: 2. The CDR3 has 13 amino acids. Germline values: CDR1 SGHNT, CDR2 YYREEE (reference sequence). CDR3 nucleotides: TGTGCCAGCAGCTTTACGGGAGGAGATACGCAGTATTTT. Translation gives CASSFTGGDTQYF.

The J gene is TRBJ2-1, the V gene TRBV11-2; D gene uncertain. Germline lookup yields CDR1 SGHAT and CDR2 FQNNGV. V was clipped by 0 bases and J by 0 bases, with 15 bases between them. This CDR3 region has 18 residues. CDR3 residues: CASSLDRRRLSSYNEQFF. The CDR3 region has the DNA TGTGCCAGCAGCTTAGATCGGCGCAGGTTGAGCTCCTACAATGAGCAGTTCTTC.

The sample holds a few counts of this clone. This chain joins TRBV5-1 and TRBJ2-2; 12 bases agree with TRBD1. This CDR3 comprises 17 residues. V gave up 5 bases and J gave up 5 bases; unmatched junction bases: 10. Germline V gene lookup returns CDR1 SGHRS and CDR2 YFSETQ. CDR3 residues: CASRVGQGARGTGELFF. The CDR3 DNA reads as TGCGCCAGCAGAGTGGGACAGGGGGCGCGTGGGACCGGGGAGCTGTTTTTT.

The genes are TRBV20-1 and TRBJ2-7; D not resolved. Germline V lookup: CDR1 DFQATT, CDR2 SNEGSKA (reference sequence). The CDR3 contains 11 residues. V dropped 4 bases and J dropped 1 base, with 5 bases sitting between them. The CDR3 DNA reads TGCAGTGCTATACTTTCCTACGAGCAGTACTTC. Its translation: CSAILSYEQYF.

The chain joins TRBV28 to TRBJ2-3; 9 bases line up with TRBD2. The CDR3 runs to 16 residues. V lost 8 bases and J lost 6; bases outside the gene matches: 15. Germline V CDR1 and CDR2: MDHEN, SYDVKM. The CDR3 DNA is TGTGCCAGCCTCAAGGAGTTAGCGGGAGTCGCGGATACGCAGTATTTT. Protein product: CASLKELAGVADTQYF.

The V and J genes are TRBV4-2 and TRBJ2-1; 7 nucleotides match TRBD2. Trimming cost V 5 bases and J 7 bases; bases outside gene matches: 8. Germline-derived CDR1 and CDR2 are LGHNA and YNFKEQ. This CDR3 has 14 residues. The CDR3 sequence is CASSKWTSDNEQFF. DNA of the CDR3: TGTGCCAGCAGCAAATGGACTAGTGATAATGAGCAGTTCTTC.

This chain connects TRBV30 to TRBJ2-3, with 10 bases lining up with TRBD2. The CDR3 spans 14 residues. The junction had 1 base not matched to a gene; V was cut back by 1 base and J by 3 bases. Per germline, CDR1 GTSNPN and CDR2 SVGIG (reference sequence). In nucleotides, the CDR3 is TGTGCCTGGAGTGCGGGACTAGCGACAGATACGCAGTATTTT. Amino acids: CAWSAGLATDTQYF. The whole variable domain, remainder taken from reference TRBV30 and TRBJ2-3, is SQTIHQWPATLVQPVGSPLSLECTVEGTSNPNLYWYRQAAGRGLQLLFYSVGIGQISSEVPQNLSASRPQDRQFILSSKKLLLSDSGFYLCAWSAGLATDTQYFGPGTRLTVL.

This clone was observed a single time. The gene calls are TRBV5-1 and TRBJ2-7, with D possibly matching TRBD2 (5 bases). Germline-derived CDR1 and CDR2 are SGHRS and YFSETQ. CDR3 size: 15 residues. V lost 0 bases and J lost 2, with 12 bases in between. The CDR3 coding sequence is TGCGCCAGCAGCTTGGTTTCGGGAACCACCTACGAGCAGTACTTC. Residues: CASSLVSGTTYEQYF.

The chain uses TRBV28 and TRBJ1-6; possibly TRBD1 for D (6 bases). V lost 5 bases to trimming and J lost 5 bases, with 10 bases between them. CDR3 size: 14 residues. Germline CDR1 MDHEN, CDR2 SYDVKM. The CDR3 sequence: CASSVAGDNSPLHF. The DNA for the CDR3 is TGTGCCAGCAGTGTGGCAGGGGATAATTCACCCCTCCACTTT.

V and J are TRBV4-2 and TRBJ2-5; 11 bases agree with TRBD2. TRBJ2-7 explains the end of the DNA better; the J call may be wrong. The CDR3 sequence is 15 residues long. Germline-derived CDR1 and CDR2 are LGHNA and YNFKEQ. CDR3 DNA sequence: TGTGCCAGCAGCCAAGCGACTAGCGGGATCTACGAGCAGTACTTC. Its protein product is CASSQATSGIYEQYF.

CDR3 DNA: TGTGCCTGGAGTGTAGTCAGGGGGCTCAATGAGCAGTTCTTC. It is translated as CAWSVVRGLNEQFF. The chain combines TRBV30 with TRBJ2-1; TRBD1 aligns across 8 bases. The germline CDR1 and CDR2 sequences are GTSNPN and SVGIG (reference sequence). V lost 0 bases, J lost 6 bases, and 4 bases stayed unmatched. The CDR3 loop spans 14 amino acids.

The CDR3 DNA is TGTGCCAGCAGTGGTATCGAGCGGGAGAGCACAGATACGCAGTATTTT. It is translated as CASSGIERESTDTQYF. The rearrangement links TRBV6-1 to TRBJ2-3; 8 nucleotides align to TRBD2. This CDR3 is 16 amino acids long. The germline CDR1 and CDR2 sequences are MNHNS and SASEGT. The junction had 6 bases not matched to a gene; V was cut back by 4 bases and J by 0 bases.

This sequence joins TRBV14 and TRBJ2-1; 10 positions match TRBD2. Germline V gives CDR1 SGHDN, CDR2 FVKESK. With 4 bases clipped from V and 6 bases from J, the junction kept 6 bases outside the gene matches. The CDR3 sequence is 15 residues long. The CDR3 is CASSPTSGMGNEQFF. In nucleotides, the CDR3 is TGTGCCAGCAGCCCCACTAGCGGGATGGGCAATGAGCAGTTCTTC. The full variable domain, rest sourced from reference TRBV14 and TRBJ2-1, is EAGVTQFPSHSVIEKGQTVTLRCDPISGHDNLYWYRRVMGKEIKFLLHFVKESKQDESGMPNNRFLAERTGGTYSTLKVQPAELEDSGVYFCASSPTSGMGNEQFFGPGTRLTVL.

This clone was observed a single time. The rearrangement uses TRBV29-1 and TRBJ1-1; possible D gene TRBD1, 5 bases. V was trimmed by 4 bases and J by 4 bases, leaving 19 bases between them. The germline gives CDR1 SQVTM, CDR2 ANQGSEA. CDR3 length: 15 amino acids. The CDR3 coding sequence is TGCAGCGTTGGGTCAGGGATAGTCAGTGGCACTGAAGCTTTCTTT. Translating it yields CSVGSGIVSGTEAFF.